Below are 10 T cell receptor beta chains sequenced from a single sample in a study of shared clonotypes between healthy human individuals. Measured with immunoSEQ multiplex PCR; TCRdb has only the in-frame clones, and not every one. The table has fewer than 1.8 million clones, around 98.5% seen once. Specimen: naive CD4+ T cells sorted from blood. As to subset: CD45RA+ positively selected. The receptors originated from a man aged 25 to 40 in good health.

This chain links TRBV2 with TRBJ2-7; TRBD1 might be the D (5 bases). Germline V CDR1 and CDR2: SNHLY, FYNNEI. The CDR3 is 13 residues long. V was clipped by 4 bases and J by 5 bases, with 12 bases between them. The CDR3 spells CASSVRVVDEQYF. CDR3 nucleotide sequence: TGTGCCAGCAGTGTCAGGGTCGTGGACGAGCAGTACTTC. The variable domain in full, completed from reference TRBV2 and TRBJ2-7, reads EPEVTQTPSHQVTQMGQEVILRCVPISNHLYFYWYRQILGQKVEFLVSFYNNEISEKSEIFDDQFSVERPDGSNFTLKIRSTKLEDSAMYFCASSVRVVDEQYFGPGTRLTVT.

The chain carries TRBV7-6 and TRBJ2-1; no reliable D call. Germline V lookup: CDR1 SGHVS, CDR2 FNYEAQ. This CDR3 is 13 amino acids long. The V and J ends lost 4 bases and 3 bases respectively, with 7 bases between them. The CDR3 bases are TGTGCCAGCAGCTCGCAGATCTACAATGAGCAGTTCTTC. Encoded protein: CASSSQIYNEQFF. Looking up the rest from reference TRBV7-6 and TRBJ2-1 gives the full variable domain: GAGVSQSPRYKVTKRGQDVALRCDPISGHVSLYWYRQALGQGPEFLTYFNYEAQQDKSGLPNDRFSAERPEGSISTLTIQRTEQRDSAMYRCASSSQIYNEQFFGPGTRLTVL.

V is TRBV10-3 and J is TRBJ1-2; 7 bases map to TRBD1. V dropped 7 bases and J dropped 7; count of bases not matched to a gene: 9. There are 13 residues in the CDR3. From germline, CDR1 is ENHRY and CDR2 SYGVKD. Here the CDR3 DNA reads TGTGCCATCACTCGGGACAGCGTTACTGGCTACACCTTC. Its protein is CAITRDSVTGYTF.

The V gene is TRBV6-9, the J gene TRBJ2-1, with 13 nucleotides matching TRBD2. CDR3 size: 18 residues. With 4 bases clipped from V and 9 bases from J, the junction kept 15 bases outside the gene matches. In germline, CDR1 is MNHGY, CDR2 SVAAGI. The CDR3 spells CASSWGAWTSGRTIEQFF. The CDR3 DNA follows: TGTGCCAGCAGTTGGGGGGCTTGGACTAGCGGGAGAACTATTGAGCAGTTCTTC.

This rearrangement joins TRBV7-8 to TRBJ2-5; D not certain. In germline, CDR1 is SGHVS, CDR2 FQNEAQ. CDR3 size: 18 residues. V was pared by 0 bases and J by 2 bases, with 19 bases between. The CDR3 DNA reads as TGTGCCAGCAGCTTAGCGGCTTCTAGGGAAGTAAGTCAAGAGACCCAGTACTTC. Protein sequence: CASSLAASREVSQETQYF.

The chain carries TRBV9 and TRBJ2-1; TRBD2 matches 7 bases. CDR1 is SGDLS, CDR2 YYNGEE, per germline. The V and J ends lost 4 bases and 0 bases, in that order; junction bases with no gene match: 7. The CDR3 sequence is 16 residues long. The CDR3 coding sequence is TGTGCCAGCAGCCCTCTGGGAGGGTTCTCCTACAATGAGCAGTTCTTC. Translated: CASSPLGGFSYNEQFF.

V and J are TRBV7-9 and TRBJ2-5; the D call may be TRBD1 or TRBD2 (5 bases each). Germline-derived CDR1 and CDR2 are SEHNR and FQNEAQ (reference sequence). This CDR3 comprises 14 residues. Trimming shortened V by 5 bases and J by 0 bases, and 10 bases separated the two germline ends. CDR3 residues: CASSLGTYQETQYF. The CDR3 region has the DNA TGTGCCAGCAGCCTCGGGACGTACCAAGAGACCCAGTACTTC.

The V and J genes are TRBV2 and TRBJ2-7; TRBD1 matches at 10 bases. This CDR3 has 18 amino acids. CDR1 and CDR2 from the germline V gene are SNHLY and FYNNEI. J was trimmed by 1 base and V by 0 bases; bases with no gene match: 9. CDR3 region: CASSEAREWDRGSYEQYF. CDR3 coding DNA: TGTGCCAGCAGTGAAGCTCGAGAGTGGGACAGGGGATCCTACGAGCAGTACTTC.

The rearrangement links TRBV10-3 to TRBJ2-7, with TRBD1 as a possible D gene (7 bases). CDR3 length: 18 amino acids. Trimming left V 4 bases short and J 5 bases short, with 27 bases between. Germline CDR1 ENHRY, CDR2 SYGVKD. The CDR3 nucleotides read TGTGCCATCAGTGGGGTCTCGGAGGGCAGGCGGGGACAGAACGAGCAGTACTTC. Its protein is CAISGVSEGRRGQNEQYF.

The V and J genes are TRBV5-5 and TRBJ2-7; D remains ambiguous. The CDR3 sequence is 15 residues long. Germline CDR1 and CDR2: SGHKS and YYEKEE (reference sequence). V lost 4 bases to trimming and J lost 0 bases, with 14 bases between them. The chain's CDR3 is CASSGPGPSSYEQYF. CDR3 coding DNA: TGTGCCAGCAGCGGCCCTGGGCCTAGCTCCTACGAGCAGTACTTC.